This T cell receptor (beta chain) came from a study of blood T cell repertoires in COVID-19. Data came from immunoSEQ multiplex PCR; TCRdb stores just in-frame clones and leaves some out. Among 150,000 to 200,000 clones listed, around four fifths were seen once. Germline V gene lookup returns CDR1 MNHEY and CDR2 SVGEGT. J lost 5 bases, V lost 6 bases, and 19 bases had no gene match. This CDR3 has 19 amino acids. The sample comprised peripheral blood. The clonotype was recovered from a human donor in a cohort sampled during active COVID-19. The chain has TRBV6-2 or TRBV6-3 and TRBJ1-2; 12 nucleotides align to TRBD1. The CDR3 DNA sequence: TGTGCCAGCAGCTGGATTCTCCAGGGACAGGGGGCGTCCGGATATGGCTACACCTTC. Its protein is CASSWILQGQGASGYGYTF.